This T cell receptor (beta chain) was observed in a study of blood T cell repertoires in COVID-19. Study background: The study drew acute and convalescent COVID-19 samples from the United States, Italy and Spain. T cells, B-cell-depleted T cells, or PBMCs provided the cDNA or gDNA that served as material.

Per the study methods: The assay estimated nucleated cells by amplifying reference gene primers. Clones were sequenced by immunoSEQ multiplex PCR, and TCRdb holds only the in-frame ones, with some missing. V and J calls and clone size are as listed in that table; D and trimming were resolved from the DNA. The repertoire holds some 140,000 clones, with roughly 83% as singletons. This CDR3 has 18 residues. Germline CDR1 and CDR2: SGHRS and YFSETQ. With V trimmed by 2 bases and J by 4 bases, 14 bases remained unmatched. V gene TRBV5-1 combines with J gene TRBJ2-5; 10 nucleotides agree with TRBD2. This clonotype was obtained from a woman aged 60-70 years with acute or convalescent COVID-19. The material sequenced was peripheral blood. The CDR3 here is CASSFSSGGPASPETQYF. In nucleotides, the CDR3 is TGCGCCAGCAGCTTTTCTAGCGGGGGCCCCGCCAGCCCAGAGACCCAGTACTTC.